The clone carrying this T cell receptor beta chain was found many times. The data were obtained in a study of spatial heterogeneity in lung cancer. Study details: The donor group consisted of under 90 patients who had untreated, early-stage non-small cell lung cancer.

From the 5' RACE reads, TCRdb called clonotypes with MiXCR, one entry per CDR3 protein. The sample has about 36,000 distinct CDR3 sequences, around 7.6% seen once. Time point specified: blood at routine non-recurrence follow-up after resection. TCRs were sequenced from unsorted whole RNA of tumor, nontumor lung or PBMC. Sequences were derived from PBMCs, sampled at follow-up. The TCR sequence derives from a male donor with early-stage non-small cell lung cancer.

The CDR3, as DNA: TGTGCCAGCAGCTTGTGGGGCTCGGGCACAGATACGCAGTATTTT. It yields the protein CASSLWGSGTDTQYF. This chain connects TRBV7-3 to TRBJ2-3, with D maybe TRBD1 (5 bases). Germline values: CDR1 SGHTA, CDR2 FQGTGA. The CDR3 has 15 residues. Between the trimmed V and J ends, which lost 3 bases and 1 base, there was a span of 11 bases.